These 3 T cell receptor beta chains originate from one sample sequenced in a study of blood T cell repertoires in COVID-19. Assay used: immunoSEQ multiplex PCR; TCRdb lists only in-frame clones, some missing. This table holds about 220,000 clones, about 78% found once. The sample was peripheral blood. These receptors originate from a woman in her sixties or seventies with acute or convalescent COVID-19.

J is TRBJ2-5 and V is TRBV7-3; 8 bases agree with TRBD2. From germline, CDR1 is SGHTA and CDR2 FQGTGA. The trim removed 5 bases at V and 5 bases at J, leaving 7 bases unmatched. The CDR3 is 14 amino acids. CDR3 coding DNA: TGTGCCAGCAGCCCCCGGGGGGGCCACGAGACCCAGTACTTC. Translation: CASSPRGGHETQYF.

This clone has a single count. This chain uses TRBV29-1 with TRBJ1-3; D remains unclear. The CDR3 extends over 12 amino acids. In germline, CDR1 is SQVTM, CDR2 ANQGSEA. The CDR3 sequence is CACTASGNTIYF. The CDR3 DNA follows: TGCGCGTGCACAGCCTCTGGAAACACCATATATTTT.

This clone appeared a single time. This chain joins TRBV2 and TRBJ1-3; D is unresolved. This CDR3 has 14 amino acids. Trimming cost V 3 bases and J 4 bases, with 10 bases left between them. CDR1 is SNHLY, CDR2 FYNNEI, per germline. The CDR3 protein is CASSEALLGNTIYF. The CDR3 DNA reads TGTGCCAGCAGTGAGGCCCTCCTGGGAAACACCATATATTTT.